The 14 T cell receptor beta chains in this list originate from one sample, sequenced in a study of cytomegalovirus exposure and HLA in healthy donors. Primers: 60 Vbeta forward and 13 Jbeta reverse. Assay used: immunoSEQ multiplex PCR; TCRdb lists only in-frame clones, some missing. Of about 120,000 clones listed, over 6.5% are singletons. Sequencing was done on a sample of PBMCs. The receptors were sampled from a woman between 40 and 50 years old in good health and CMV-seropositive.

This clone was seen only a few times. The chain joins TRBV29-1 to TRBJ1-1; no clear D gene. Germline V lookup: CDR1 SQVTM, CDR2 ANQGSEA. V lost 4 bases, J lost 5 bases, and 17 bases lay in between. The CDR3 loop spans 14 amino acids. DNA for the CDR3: TGCAGCGTTGGTTTTAGGGCGGGTGGGACTGAAGCTTTCTTT. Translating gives CSVGFRAGGTEAFF. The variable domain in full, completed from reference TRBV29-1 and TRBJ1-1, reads SAVISQKPSRDICQRGTSLTIQCQVDSQVTMMFWYRQQPGQSLTLIATANQGSEATYESGFVIDKFPISRPNLTFSTLTVSNMSPEDSSIYLCSVGFRAGGTEAFFGQGTRLTVV.

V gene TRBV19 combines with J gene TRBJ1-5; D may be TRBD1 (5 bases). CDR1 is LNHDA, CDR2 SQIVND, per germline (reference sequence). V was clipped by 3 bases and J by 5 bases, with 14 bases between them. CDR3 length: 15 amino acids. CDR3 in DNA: TGTGCCAGTAGTATCGGAGGGGAGAGTGATCAGCCCCAGCATTTT. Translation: CASSIGGESDQPQHF.

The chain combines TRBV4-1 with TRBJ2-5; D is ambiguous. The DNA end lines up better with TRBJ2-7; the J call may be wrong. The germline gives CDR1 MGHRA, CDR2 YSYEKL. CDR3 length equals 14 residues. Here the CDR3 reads CASSQSPVAYEQYF. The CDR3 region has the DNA TGCGCCAGCAGCCAAAGTCCAGTAGCCTACGAGCAGTACTTC.

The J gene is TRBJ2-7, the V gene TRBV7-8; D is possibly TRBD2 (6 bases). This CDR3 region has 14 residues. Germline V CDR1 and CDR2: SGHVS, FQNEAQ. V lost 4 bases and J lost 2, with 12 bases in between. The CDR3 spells CASSYFGTPYEQYF. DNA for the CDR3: TGTGCCAGCAGCTACTTCGGGACTCCCTACGAGCAGTACTTC.

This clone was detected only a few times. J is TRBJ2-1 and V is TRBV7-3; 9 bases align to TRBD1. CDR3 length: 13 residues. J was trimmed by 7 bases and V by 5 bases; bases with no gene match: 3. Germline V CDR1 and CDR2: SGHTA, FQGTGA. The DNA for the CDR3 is TGTGCCAGCAGCCCGGGGACAGGGAATGAGCAGTTCTTC. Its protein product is CASSPGTGNEQFF. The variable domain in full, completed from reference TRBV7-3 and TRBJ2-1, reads GAGVSQTPSNKVTEKGKYVELRCDPISGHTALYWYRQSLGQGPEFLIYFQGTGAADDSGLPNDRFFAVRPEGSVSTLKIQRTERGDSAVYLCASSPGTGNEQFFGPGTRLTVL.

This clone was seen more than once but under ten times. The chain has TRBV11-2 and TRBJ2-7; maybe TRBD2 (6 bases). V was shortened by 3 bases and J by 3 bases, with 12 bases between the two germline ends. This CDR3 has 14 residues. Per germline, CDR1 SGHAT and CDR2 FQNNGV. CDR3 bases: TGTGCCAGCAGCTTGGCGGGGCAGCTCTACGAGCAGTACTTC. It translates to CASSLAGQLYEQYF.

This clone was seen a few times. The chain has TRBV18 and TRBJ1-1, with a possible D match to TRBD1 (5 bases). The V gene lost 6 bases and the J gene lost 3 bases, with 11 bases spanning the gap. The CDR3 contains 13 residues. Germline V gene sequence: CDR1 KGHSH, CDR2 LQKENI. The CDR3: CASSWGGDTEAFF. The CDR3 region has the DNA TGTGCCAGCTCGTGGGGGGGGGACACTGAAGCTTTCTTT.

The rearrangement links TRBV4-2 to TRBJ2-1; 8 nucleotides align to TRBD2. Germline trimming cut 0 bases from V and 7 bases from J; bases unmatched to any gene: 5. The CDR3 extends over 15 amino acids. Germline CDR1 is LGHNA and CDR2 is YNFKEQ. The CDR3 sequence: CASSQEGSGGNEQFF. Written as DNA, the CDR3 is TGTGCCAGCAGCCAAGAAGGGAGCGGGGGAAATGAGCAGTTCTTC.

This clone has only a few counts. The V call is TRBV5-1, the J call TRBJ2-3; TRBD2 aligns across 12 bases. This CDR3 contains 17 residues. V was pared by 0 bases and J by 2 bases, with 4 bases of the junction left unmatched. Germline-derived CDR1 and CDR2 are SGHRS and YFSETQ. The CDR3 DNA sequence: TGCGCCAGCAGCTTGGGTACTAGCGGGGGGATCACAGATACGCAGTATTTT. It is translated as CASSLGTSGGITDTQYF. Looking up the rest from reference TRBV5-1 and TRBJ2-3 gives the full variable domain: KAGVTQTPRYLIKTRGQQVTLSCSPISGHRSVSWYQQTPGQGLQFLFEYFSETQRNKGNFPGRFSGRQFSNSRSEMNVSTLELGDSALYLCASSLGTSGGITDTQYFGPGTRLTVL.

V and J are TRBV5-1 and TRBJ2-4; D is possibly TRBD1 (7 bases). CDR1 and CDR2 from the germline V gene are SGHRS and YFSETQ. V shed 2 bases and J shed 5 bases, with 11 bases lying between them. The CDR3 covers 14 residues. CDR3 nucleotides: TGCGCCAGCAGCTTTCAGGGGGGAGAAAACATTCAGTACTTC. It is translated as CASSFQGGENIQYF.

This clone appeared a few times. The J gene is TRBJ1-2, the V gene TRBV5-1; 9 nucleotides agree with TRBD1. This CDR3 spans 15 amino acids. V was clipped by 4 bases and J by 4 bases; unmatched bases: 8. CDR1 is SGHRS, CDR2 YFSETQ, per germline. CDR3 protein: CASSITGTGTYGYTF. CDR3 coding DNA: TGCGCCAGCAGCATTACCGGGACAGGGACCTATGGCTACACCTTC.

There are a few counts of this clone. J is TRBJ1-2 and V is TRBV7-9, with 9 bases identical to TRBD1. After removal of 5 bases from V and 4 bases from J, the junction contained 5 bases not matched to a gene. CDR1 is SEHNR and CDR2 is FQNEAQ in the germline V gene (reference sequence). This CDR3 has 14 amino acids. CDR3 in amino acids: CASSIPGQGYGYTF. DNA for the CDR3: TGTGCCAGCAGCATCCCGGGACAGGGCTATGGCTACACCTTC. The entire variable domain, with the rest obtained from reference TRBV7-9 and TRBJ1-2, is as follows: DTGVSQNPRHKITKRGQNVTFRCDPISEHNRLYWYRQTLGQGPEFLTYFQNEAQLEKSRLLSDRFSAERPKGSFSTLEIQRTEQGDSAMYLCASSIPGQGYGYTFGSGTRLTVV.

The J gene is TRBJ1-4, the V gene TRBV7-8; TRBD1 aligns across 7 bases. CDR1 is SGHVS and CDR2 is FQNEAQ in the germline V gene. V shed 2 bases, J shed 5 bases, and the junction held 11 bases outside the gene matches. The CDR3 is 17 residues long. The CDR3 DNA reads TGTGCCAGCAGCTTATTAAGGCGTCAGACAGGGAATGAAAAACTGTTTTTT. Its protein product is CASSLLRRQTGNEKLFF. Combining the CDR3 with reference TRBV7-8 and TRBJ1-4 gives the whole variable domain GAGVSQSPRYKVAKRGQDVALRCDPISGHVSLFWYQQALGQGPEFLTYFQNEAQLDKSGLPSDRFFAERPEGSVSTLKIQRTQQEDSAVYLCASSLLRRQTGNEKLFFGSGTQLSVL.

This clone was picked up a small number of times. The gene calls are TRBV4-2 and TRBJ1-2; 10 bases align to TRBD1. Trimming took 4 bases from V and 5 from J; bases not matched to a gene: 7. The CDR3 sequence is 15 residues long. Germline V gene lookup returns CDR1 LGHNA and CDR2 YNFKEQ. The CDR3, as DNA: TGTGCCAGCAGCCCCCGACAGGGGGCGGAATATGGCTACACCTTC. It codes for CASSPRQGAEYGYTF.